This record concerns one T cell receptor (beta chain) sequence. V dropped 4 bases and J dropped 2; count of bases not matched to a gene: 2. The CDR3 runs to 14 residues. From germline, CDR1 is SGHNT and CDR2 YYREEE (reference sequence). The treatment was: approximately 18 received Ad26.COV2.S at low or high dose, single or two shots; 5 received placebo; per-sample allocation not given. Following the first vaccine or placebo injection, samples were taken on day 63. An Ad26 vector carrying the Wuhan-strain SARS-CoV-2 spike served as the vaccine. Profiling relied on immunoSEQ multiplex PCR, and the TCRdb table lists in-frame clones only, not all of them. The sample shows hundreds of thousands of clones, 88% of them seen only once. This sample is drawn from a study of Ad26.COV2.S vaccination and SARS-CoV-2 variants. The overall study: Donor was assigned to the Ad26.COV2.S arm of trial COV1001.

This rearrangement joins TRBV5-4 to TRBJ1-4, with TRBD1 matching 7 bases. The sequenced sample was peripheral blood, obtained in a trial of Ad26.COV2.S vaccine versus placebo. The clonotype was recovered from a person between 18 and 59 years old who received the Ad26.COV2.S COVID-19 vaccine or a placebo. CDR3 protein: CASSAGGTNEKLFF. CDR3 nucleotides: TGTGCCAGCAGCGCAGGGGGTACTAATGAAAAACTGTTTTTT.